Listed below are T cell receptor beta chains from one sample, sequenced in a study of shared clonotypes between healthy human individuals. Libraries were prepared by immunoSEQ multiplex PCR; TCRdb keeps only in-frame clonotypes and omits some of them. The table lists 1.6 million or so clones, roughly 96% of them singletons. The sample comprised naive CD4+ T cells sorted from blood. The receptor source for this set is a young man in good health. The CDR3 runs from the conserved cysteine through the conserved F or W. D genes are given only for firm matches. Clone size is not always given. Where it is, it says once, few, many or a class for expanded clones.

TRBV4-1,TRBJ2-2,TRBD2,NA,CASAGGRELFF,TGCGCCAGCGCGGGGGGGCGGGAGCTGTTTTTT
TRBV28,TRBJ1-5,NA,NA,CATGASNQPQHF,TGTGCCACCGGAGCCAGCAATCAGCCCCAGCATTTT
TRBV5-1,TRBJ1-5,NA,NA,CASRRVGDQPQHF,TGCGCCAGCAGGAGGGTGGGGGATCAGCCCCAGCATTTT
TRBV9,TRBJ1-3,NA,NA,CASSSPFAGNTIYF,TGTGCCAGCAGTAGCCCGTTTGCCGGAAACACCATATATTTT
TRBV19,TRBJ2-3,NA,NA,CASSPGGDDTDTQYF,TGTGCCAGTAGTCCCGGAGGGGATGACACAGATACGCAGTATTTT
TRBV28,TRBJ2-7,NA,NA,CASTEFGGSGYEQYF,TGTGCCAGCACCGAATTCGGGGGCTCGGGATACGAGCAGTACTTC
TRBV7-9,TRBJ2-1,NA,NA,CASSLGAGLGIGAEQFF,TGTGCCAGCAGCTTGGGCGCAGGGCTAGGGATCGGAGCCGAGCAGTTCTTC
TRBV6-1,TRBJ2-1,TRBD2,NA,CASRGLAGVNEQFF,TGTGCCAGCAGAGGACTAGCGGGAGTCAATGAGCAGTTCTTC
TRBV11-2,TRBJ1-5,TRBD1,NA,CASSSPIGTGVGQPQHF,TGTGCCAGCAGCTCACCGATCGGGACAGGGGTGGGGCAGCCCCAGCATTTT
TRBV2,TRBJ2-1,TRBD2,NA,CASTLRGTSGSSSYNEQFF,TGTGCCAGCACTTTAAGAGGGACTAGCGGGAGTTCGTCGTACAATGAGCAGTTCTTC
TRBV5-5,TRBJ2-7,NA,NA,CASSPKFSYEQYF,TGTGCCAGCAGCCCGAAGTTCTCCTACGAGCAGTACTTC
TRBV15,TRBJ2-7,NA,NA,CATSRDRNLGEQYF,TGTGCCACCAGCAGAGATAGGAATCTCGGGGAGCAGTACTTC
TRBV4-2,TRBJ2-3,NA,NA,CASSQGIDTQYF,TGTGCCAGCAGCCAAGGCATCGATACGCAGTATTTT
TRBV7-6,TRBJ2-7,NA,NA,CASSATEAYEQYF,TGTGCCAGCAGCGCGACAGAAGCGTATGAGCAGTACTTC
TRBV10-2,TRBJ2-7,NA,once,CASSDLVSSANEQYF,TGCGCCAGCAGTGATCTTGTCTCGTCGGCCAACGAGCAGTACTTC